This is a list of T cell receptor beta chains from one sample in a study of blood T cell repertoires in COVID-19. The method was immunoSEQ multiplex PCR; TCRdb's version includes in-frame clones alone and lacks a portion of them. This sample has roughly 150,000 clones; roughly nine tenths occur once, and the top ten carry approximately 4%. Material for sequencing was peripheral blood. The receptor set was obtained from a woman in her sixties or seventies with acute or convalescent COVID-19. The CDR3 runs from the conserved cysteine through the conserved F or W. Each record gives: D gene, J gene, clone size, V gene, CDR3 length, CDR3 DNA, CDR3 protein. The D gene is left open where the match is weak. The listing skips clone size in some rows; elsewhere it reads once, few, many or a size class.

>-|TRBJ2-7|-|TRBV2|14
TGTGCCAGCATTGCCAGTGAGGGAGACTACGAGCAGTACTTC
CASIASEGDYEQYF
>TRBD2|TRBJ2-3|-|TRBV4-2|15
TGTGCCAGCAGCCAAGAGGCGGGAGGGACAGATACGCAGTATTTT
CASSQEAGGTDTQYF
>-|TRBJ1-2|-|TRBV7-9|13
TGTGCCAGCAGCTTCACAGGGAACTATGGCTACACCTTC
CASSFTGNYGYTF
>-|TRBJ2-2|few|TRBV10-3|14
TGTGCCATCAGTGAGTCGACGCGGACCGGGGAGCTGTTTTTT
CAISESTRTGELFF
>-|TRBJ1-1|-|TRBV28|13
TGTGCCAGCAGCACACCAGGTGGTTTGAGAGCTTTCTTT
CASSTPGGLRAFF
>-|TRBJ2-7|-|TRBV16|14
TGTGCCAGCAGCCACCGTCAGGGTCGGGCCGAGCAGTACTTC
CASSHRQGRAEQYF
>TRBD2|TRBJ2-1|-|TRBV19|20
TGTGCCAGTAGTATTCGTGGGCTAGCGGGGGGGAGTCCGAAGGCCAATGAGCAGTTCTTC
CASSIRGLAGGSPKANEQFF
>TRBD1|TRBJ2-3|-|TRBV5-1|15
TGCGCCAGCAGCCCTGGGACAGGGGGCACAGATACGCAGTATTTT
CASSPGTGGTDTQYF
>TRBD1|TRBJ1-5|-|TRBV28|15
TGTGCCAGCAGTCCGTCGACAGGGGGTGGACAGCCCCAGCATTTT
CASSPSTGGGQPQHF
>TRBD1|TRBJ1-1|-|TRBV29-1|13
TGCAGCGTTGTGACAGGGTCGTTCACTGAAGCTTTCTTT
CSVVTGSFTEAFF
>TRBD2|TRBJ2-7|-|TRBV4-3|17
TGCGCCAGCAGCCAAGAAGGGGGACTAGCGGGGAACTACGAGCAGTACTTC
CASSQEGGLAGNYEQYF
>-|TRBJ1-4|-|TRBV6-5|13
TGTGCCAGCAGTCAAAACACGAGGGAAAAACTGTTTTTT
CASSQNTREKLFF
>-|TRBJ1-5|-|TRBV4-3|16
TGCGCCAGCAGCCAAGACCTTCGGGGGGGCAATCAGCCCCAGCATTTT
CASSQDLRGGNQPQHF
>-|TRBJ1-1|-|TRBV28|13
TGTGCCAGCAGTTTAGGCAGGAACACTGAAGCTTTCTTT
CASSLGRNTEAFF
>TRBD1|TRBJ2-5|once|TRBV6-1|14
TGTGCCAGCAGTGAGAGGGGGCGCGGGGAGACCCAGTACTTC
CASSERGRGETQYF
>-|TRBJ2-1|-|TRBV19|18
TGTGCCAGTAGCCGGGACTCCGTTACTTGGGGTCCCAACAATGAGCAGTTCTTC
CASSRDSVTWGPNNEQFF
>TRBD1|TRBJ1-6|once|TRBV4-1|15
TGCGCCAGCAGCCAAGAGGGTACAGGGGCTTCACCCCTCCACTTT
CASSQEGTGASPLHF
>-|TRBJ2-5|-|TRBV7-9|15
TGTGCCAGCAGCTTAGTGTCCACCCAGGGGGAGACCCAGTACTTC
CASSLVSTQGETQYF
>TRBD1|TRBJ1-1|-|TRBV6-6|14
TGTGCCAGCACCCGGGACAGGGCGAACACTGAAGCTTTCTTT
CASTRDRANTEAFF
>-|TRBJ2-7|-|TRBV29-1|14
TGCAGCGTTATTCAAGCAGGGGCGAACTACGAGCAGTACTTC
CSVIQAGANYEQYF
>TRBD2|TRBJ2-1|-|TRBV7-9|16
TGTGCCAGCAGCGCACGACTAGCGGGAGTTGGCGGTGAGCAGTTCTTC
CASSARLAGVGGEQFF
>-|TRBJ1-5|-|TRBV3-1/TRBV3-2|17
TGTGCCAGCAGCCAATACCCGGTCAGGTCCGGAGGTCAGCCCCAGCATTTT
CASSQYPVRSGGQPQHF
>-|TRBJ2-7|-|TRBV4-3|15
TGCGCCAGCAGCCAAGATGGGCAGGGATTCTACGAGCAGTACTTC
CASSQDGQGFYEQYF
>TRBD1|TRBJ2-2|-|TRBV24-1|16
TGTGCCACCAGTGACCCAGGGACAGCGAACACCGGGGAGCTGTTTTTT
CATSDPGTANTGELFF
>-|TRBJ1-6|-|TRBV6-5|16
TGTGCCAGCAGTTACGGTGGGACATTATATAATTCACCCCTCCACTTT
CASSYGGTLYNSPLHF
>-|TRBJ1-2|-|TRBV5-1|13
TGCGCCAGCAGCTTGGGGCAGGGACTTGGCTACACCTTC
CASSLGQGLGYTF
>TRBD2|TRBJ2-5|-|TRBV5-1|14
TGCGCCAGCAGCGAGAACCGGGGGGGAGAGACCCAGTACTTC
CASSENRGGETQYF
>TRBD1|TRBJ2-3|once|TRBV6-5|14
TGTGCCAGCAGTTTCGACAGGGCGGCAGATACGCAGTATTTT
CASSFDRAADTQYF
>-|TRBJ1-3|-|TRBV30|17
TGTGCCTGGAGTGTGGGGAGGGGCTCATACTCTGGAAACACCATATATTTT
CAWSVGRGSYSGNTIYF
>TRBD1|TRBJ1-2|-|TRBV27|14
TGTGCCAGCAGTCGGACAGGGGGCTTCTATGGCTACACCTTC
CASSRTGGFYGYTF
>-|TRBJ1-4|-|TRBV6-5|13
TGTGCCAGCAGTCTGGAGGCTAATGAAAAACTGTTTTTT
CASSLEANEKLFF
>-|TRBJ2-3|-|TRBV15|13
TGTGCCACCAGCAGACAATCTAGGGATACGCAGTATTTT
CATSRQSRDTQYF
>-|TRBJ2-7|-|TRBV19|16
TGTGCCAGTAGTCCCCGGACCTGGGAGAGCTCCTACGAGCAGTACTTC
CASSPRTWESSYEQYF
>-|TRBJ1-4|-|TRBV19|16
TGTGCCAGTAGTATGGGCGGACAGCTGCAAGGCGAAAAACTGTTTTTT
CASSMGGQLQGEKLFF
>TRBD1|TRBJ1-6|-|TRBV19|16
TGTGCCAGTAGCTCGTTGGACAGGGCGGACAATTCACCCCTCCACTTT
CASSSLDRADNSPLHF
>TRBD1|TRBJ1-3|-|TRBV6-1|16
TGTGCCAGCAGTGAGTTGACAGGGGTATTCGGAAACACCATATATTTT
CASSELTGVFGNTIYF
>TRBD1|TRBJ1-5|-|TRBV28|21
TGTGCCAGCAGTTCGAGGATCCCGGGACAGGGATTTGATTATAGCAATCAGCCCCAGCATTTT
CASSSRIPGQGFDYSNQPQHF
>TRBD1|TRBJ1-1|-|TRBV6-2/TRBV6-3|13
TGTGCCAGCAGTTACGCACAGGGGATTGAAGCTTTCTTT
CASSYAQGIEAFF
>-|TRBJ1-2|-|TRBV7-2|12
TGTGCCAGCAGCTTCGGACAGTCTTGGTACACCTTC
CASSFGQSWYTF
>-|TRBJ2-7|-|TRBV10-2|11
TGCGCCAGCAGGGGCTTATACGAGCAGTACTTC
CASRGLYEQYF
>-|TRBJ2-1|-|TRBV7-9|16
TGTGCCAGCAGCTTAGCAGGGGGAGGGAGTGCCAATGAGCAGTTCTTC
CASSLAGGGSANEQFF
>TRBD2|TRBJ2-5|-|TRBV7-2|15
TGTGCCAGCAACTACCTCAGCGGGGGAGGGGAGACCCAGTACTTC
CASNYLSGGGETQYF
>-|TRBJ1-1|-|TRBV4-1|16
TGCGCCAGCAGCCCAGGAAACGGGAGGGGAGGGACTGAAGCTTTCTTT
CASSPGNGRGGTEAFF
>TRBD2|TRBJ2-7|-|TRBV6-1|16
TGTGCCAGCAGTGGTCACCGACTAGCGGGGGACTACGAGCAGTACTTC
CASSGHRLAGDYEQYF
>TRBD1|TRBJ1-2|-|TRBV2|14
TGTGCCAGCAGCTGGACAGGGCCCGACTATGGCTACACCTTC
CASSWTGPDYGYTF
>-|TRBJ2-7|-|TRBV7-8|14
TGTGCCAGCAGCCAAGACACAAGCTCCTACGAGCAGTACTTC
CASSQDTSSYEQYF
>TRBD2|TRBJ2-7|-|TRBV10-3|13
TGTGCCATGTCCTGGGCTAGCGGCTACGAGCAGTACTTC
CAMSWASGYEQYF
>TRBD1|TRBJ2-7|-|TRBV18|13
TGTGCCAGCTCCTTGACAGGGGCGAACGAGCAGTACTTC
CASSLTGANEQYF
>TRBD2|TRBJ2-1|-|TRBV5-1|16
TGCGCCAGCAGCTCCTTCGTAGCGGGAGGGGGGAATGAGCAGTTCTTC
CASSSFVAGGGNEQFF
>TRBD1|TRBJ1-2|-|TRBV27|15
TGTGCCAGCAGTTTTTCAGGGGGCTCTTTCTATGGCTACACCTTC
CASSFSGGSFYGYTF
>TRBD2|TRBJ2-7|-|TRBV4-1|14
TGCGCCAGCAGCCACGCTAGCGGAGCCTACGAGCAGTACTTC
CASSHASGAYEQYF
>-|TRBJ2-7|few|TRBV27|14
TGTGCCAGCAGTTTATCGGCCGCTTCCTACGAGCAGTACTTC
CASSLSAASYEQYF
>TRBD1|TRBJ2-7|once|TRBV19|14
TGTGCCAGTAGTAGGTTGGGGACAGCCTACGAGCAGTACTTC
CASSRLGTAYEQYF
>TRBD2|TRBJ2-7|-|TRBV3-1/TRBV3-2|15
TGTGCCAGCAGCCCTACTAGCGGGGGCCAATACGAGCAGTACTTC
CASSPTSGGQYEQYF
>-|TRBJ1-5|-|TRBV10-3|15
TGTGCCATCAGTGATCAGGGATTGAGCAATCAGCCCCAGCATTTT
CAISDQGLSNQPQHF
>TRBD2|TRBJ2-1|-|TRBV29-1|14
TGCAGCGTCAAGGGACTAGCGGGGGACAATGAGCAGTTCTTC
CSVKGLAGDNEQFF
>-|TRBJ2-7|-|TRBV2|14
TGTGCCAGCAGTCCCGGGACAAGTACCTACGAGCAGTACTTC
CASSPGTSTYEQYF
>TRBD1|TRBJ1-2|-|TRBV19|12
TGTGCCAGTAGTAGGGACAGGGCGAGCTACACCTTC
CASSRDRASYTF